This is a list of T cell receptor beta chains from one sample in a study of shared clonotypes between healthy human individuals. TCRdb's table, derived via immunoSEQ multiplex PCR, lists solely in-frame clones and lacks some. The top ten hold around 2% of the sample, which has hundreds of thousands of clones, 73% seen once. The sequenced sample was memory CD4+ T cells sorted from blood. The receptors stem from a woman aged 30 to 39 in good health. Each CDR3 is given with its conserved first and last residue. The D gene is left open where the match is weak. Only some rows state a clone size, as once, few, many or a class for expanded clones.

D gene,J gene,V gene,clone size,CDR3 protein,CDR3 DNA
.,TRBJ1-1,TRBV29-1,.,CSVAGGSTEAFF,TGCAGCGTTGCTGGAGGTAGCACTGAAGCTTTCTTT
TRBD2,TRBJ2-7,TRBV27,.,CASSLAPLAGGPYEQYF,TGTGCCAGCAGTTTGGCCCCACTAGCGGGAGGCCCCTACGAGCAGTACTTC
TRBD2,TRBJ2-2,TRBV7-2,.,CASSSAGTSGRRTGELFF,TGTGCCAGCAGCTCCGCCGGGACTAGCGGGAGGAGGACCGGGGAGCTGTTTTTT
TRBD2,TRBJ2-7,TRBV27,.,CASRLRLAAYEQYF,TGTGCCAGCAGGCTTCGACTAGCGGCCTACGAGCAGTACTTC
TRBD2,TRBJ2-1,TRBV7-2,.,CASRSGGSSYNEQFF,TGTGCCAGCCGAAGCGGGGGAAGCTCCTACAATGAGCAGTTCTTC
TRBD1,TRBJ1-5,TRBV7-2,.,CASSLAGQGLQPQHF,TGTGCCAGCAGCTTAGCGGGACAGGGGCTTCAGCCCCAGCATTTT
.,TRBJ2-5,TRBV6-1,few,CASSEAEQGGETQYF,TGTGCCAGCAGTGAAGCCGAACAGGGCGGGGAGACCCAGTACTTC
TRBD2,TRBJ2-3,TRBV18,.,CASSPRKLAGTDTQYF,TGTGCCAGCTCACCAAGGAAGCTAGCGGGCACAGATACGCAGTATTTT
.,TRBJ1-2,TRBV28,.,CASQGTVYGYTF,TGTGCCAGCCAAGGGACCGTCTATGGCTACACCTTC
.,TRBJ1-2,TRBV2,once,CASSVVGANYGYTF,TGTGCCAGCAGTGTGGTGGGGGCTAACTATGGCTACACCTTC
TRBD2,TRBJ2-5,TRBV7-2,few,CASSRTSGRETQYF,TGTGCCAGCAGCAGGACTAGCGGGAGGGAGACCCAGTACTTC
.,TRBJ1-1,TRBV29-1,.,CSVEDSLAFF,TGCAGCGTTGAGGACAGCCTTGCTTTCTTT
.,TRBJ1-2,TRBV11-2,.,CASSLGDREFYGYTF,TGTGCCAGCAGCCTGGGGGACCGTGAATTCTATGGCTACACCTTC
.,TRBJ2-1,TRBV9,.,CASREGLGTYNEQFF,TGTGCCAGCAGGGAGGGGTTAGGGACCTACAATGAGCAGTTCTTC
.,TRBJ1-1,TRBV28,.,CASSRRSGWTEAFF,TGTGCCAGCAGTCGACGGAGTGGGTGGACTGAAGCTTTCTTT
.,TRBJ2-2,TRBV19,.,CASAGTTVAGELFF,TGTGCCAGTGCAGGGACGACGGTCGCCGGGGAGCTGTTTTTT
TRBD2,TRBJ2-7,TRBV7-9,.,CASSLRLASSDEQYF,TGTGCCAGCAGCTTACGACTAGCGTCGAGCGACGAGCAGTACTTC
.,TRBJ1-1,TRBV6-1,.,CASSAGPPGTEAFF,TGTGCCAGCAGCGCCGGACCTCCTGGAACTGAAGCTTTCTTT
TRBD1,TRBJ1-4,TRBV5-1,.,CASRVTGMLPTNEKLFF,TGCGCCAGCAGAGTGACAGGGATGCTGCCGACTAATGAAAAACTGTTTTTT
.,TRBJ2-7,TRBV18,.,CASSHRDAAYEQYF,TGTGCCAGCTCACACCGGGACGCGGCCTACGAGCAGTACTTC
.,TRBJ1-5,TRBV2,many,CASSEAVGQNQPQHF,TGTGCCAGCAGTGAAGCGGTGGGGCAGAATCAGCCCCAGCATTTT
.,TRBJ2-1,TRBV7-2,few,CASKGYLEDEQFF,TGTGCCAGCAAAGGGTACCTCGAGGATGAGCAGTTCTTC
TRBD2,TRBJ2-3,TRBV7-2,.,CASSSSTSGADTQYF,TGTGCCAGCAGCTCCTCTACTAGCGGCGCAGATACGCAGTATTTT
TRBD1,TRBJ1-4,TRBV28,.,CASSRLGTGGEKLFF,TGTGCCAGCTCCCGCTTAGGGACAGGGGGAGAAAAACTGTTTTTT
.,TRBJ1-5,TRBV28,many,CASSGGNQPQHF,TGTGCCAGCAGTGGTGGCAATCAGCCCCAGCATTTT
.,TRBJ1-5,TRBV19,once,CASSIDVPPAAATDYSNQPQHF,TGTGCCAGTAGTATAGATGTCCCCCCGGCGGCCGCGACCGATTATAGCAATCAGCCCCAGCATTTT
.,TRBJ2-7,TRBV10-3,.,CAISVQYEQYF,TGTGCCATCTCCGTCCAGTACGAGCAGTACTTC
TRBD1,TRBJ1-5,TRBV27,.,CASSLRPAGTGVIQPQHF,TGTGCCAGCAGTTTACGGCCAGCCGGGACAGGGGTGATTCAGCCCCAGCATTTT